One T cell receptor (beta chain) is described in this entry. Its antigen is unidentified. The V end lost 6 bases, the J end lost 4 bases, and 15 bases lay between the germline ends. The CDR3 contains 14 residues. Germline CDR1 is SEHNR and CDR2 is FQNEAQ (reference sequence). This specimen belongs to a study of CD8+ T cells in alopecia areata. Overall study context: Patients received oral tofacitinib, 5 to 10 mg twice daily, for moderate-to-severe alopecia areata.

Peripheral blood and lesional scalp punch biopsies were taken from alopecia areata patients. RNA, once extracted, was reverse transcribed into cDNA for use as the sequencing template. Sequencing used immunoSEQ multiplex PCR; TCRdb keeps in-frame clones, though not all of them. The data hold 5,800 or so clones, with under 80% observed a single time. Study-level results: Clarity of TCR sharing across patients fell short of that in mice, possibly HLA-related. Higher clonality than in normal scalp was seen in lesional scalp, especially alopecia totalis/universalis. Normal-skin resident alphabeta T cells also appear among scalp sample sequences.

Here the sequenced sample was skin, taken at week 0. The V call is TRBV7-9, the J call TRBJ1-1; D is ambiguous. The clonotype originates from a human donor with alopecia areata. The CDR3 reads CASSWELRATEAFF. The CDR3 coding sequence is TGTGCCAGCAGTTGGGAACTCCGGGCCACTGAAGCTTTCTTT.